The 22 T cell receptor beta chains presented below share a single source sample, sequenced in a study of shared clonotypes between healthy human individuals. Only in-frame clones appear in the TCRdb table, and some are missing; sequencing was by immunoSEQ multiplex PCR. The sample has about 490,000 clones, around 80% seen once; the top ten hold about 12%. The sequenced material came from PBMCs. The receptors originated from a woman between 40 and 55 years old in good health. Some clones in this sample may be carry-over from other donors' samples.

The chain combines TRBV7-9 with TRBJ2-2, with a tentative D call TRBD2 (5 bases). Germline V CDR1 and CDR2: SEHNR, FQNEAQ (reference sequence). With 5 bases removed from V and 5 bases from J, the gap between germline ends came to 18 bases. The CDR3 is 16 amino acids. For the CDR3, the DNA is TGTGCCAGCAGCGAAATCGGGGTCGGAGCTACCGGGGAGCTGTTTTTT. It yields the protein CASSEIGVGATGELFF.

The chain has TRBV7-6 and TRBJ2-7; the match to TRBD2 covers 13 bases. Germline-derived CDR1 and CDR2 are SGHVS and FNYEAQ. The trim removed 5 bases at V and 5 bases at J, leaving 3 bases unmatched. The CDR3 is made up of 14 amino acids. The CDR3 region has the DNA TGTGCCAGCAGCGTTGGACTAGCGGGAGACGAGCAGTACTTC. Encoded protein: CASSVGLAGDEQYF.

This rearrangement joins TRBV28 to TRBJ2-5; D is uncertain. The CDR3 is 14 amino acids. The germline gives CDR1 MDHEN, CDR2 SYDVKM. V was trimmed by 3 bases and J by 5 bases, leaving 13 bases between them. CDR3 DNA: TGTGCCAGCAGTTTCTCAGAGACCCTGGAGACCCAGTACTTC. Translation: CASSFSETLETQYF.

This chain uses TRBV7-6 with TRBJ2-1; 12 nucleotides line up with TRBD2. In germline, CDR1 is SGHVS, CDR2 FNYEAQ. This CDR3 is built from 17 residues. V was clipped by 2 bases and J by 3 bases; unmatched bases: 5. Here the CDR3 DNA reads TGTGCCAGCAGCTTATCTGCTAGCGGGAGGGGCTACAATGAGCAGTTCTTC. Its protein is CASSLSASGRGYNEQFF.

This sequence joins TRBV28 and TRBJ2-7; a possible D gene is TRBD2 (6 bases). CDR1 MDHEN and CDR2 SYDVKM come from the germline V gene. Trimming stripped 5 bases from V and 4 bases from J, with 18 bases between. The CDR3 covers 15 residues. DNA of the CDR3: TGTGCCAGCAGTCCCTACCTCGGGGGTGGGTACGAGCAGTACTTC. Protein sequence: CASSPYLGGGYEQYF.

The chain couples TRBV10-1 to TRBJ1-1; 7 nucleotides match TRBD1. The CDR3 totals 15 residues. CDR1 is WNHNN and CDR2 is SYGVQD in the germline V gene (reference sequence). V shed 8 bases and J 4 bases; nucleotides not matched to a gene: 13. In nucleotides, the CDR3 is TGCGCCAGCTTTCCCCCCACAGGGGTCGGCACTGAAGCTTTCTTT. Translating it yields CASFPPTGVGTEAFF.

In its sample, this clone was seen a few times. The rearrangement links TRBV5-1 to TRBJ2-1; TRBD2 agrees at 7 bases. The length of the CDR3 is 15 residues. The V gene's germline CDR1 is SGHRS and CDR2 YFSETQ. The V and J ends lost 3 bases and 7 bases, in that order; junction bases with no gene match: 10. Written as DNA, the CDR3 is TGCGCCAGCAGCTACACTAGCGTCGGGGGGAATGAGCAGTTCTTC. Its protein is CASSYTSVGGNEQFF.

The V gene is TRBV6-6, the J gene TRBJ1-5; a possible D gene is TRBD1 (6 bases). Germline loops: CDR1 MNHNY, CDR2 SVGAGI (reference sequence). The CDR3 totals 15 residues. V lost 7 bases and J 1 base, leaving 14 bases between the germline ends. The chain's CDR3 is CASTDRGRSNQPQHF. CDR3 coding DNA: TGTGCCAGCACCGACCGGGGGCGCAGCAATCAGCCCCAGCATTTT.

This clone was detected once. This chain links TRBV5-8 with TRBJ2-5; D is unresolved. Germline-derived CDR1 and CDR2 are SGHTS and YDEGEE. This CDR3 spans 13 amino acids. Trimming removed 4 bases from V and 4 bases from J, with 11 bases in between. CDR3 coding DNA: TGTGCCAGCAGCCCTGTAAGTCGAGAGACCCAGTACTTC. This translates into CASSPVSRETQYF.

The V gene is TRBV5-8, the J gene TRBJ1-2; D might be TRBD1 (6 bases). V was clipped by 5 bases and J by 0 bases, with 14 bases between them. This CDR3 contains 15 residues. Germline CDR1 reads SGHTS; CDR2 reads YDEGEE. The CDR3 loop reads CASRQRGLTNYGYTF. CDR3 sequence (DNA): TGTGCCAGCAGGCAGCGGGGGCTCACTAACTATGGCTACACCTTC.

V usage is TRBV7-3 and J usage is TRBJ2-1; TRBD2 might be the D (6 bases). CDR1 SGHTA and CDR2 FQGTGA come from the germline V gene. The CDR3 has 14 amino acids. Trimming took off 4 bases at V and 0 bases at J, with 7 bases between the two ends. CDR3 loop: CASSYGSSYNEQFF. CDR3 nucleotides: TGTGCCAGCAGCTACGGGAGCTCCTACAATGAGCAGTTCTTC.

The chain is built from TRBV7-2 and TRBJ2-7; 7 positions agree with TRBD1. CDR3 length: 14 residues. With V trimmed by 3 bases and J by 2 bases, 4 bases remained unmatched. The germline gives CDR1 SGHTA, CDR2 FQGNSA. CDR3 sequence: CASSFNRGTYEQYF. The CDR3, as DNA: TGTGCCAGCAGCTTCAACAGGGGAACCTACGAGCAGTACTTC.

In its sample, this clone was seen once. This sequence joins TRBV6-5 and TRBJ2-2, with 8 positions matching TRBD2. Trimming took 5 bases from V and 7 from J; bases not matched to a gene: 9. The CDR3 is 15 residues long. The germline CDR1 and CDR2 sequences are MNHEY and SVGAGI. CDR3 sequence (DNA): TGTGCCAGCAGTACCGGGACTAGTTTGGGCGGGGAGCTGTTTTTT. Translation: CASSTGTSLGGELFF.

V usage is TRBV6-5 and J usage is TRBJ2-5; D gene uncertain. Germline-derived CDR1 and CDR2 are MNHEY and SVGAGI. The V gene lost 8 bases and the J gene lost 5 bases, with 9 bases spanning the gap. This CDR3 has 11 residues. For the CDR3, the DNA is TGTGCCAGCTCAACCCCGGAGACCCAGTACTTC. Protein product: CASSTPETQYF.

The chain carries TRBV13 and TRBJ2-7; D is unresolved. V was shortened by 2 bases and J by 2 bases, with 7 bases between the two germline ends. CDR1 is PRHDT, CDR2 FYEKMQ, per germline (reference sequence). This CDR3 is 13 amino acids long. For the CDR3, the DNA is TGTGCCAGCAGCTTATCGGCGGCCTACGAGCAGTACTTC. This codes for CASSLSAAYEQYF.

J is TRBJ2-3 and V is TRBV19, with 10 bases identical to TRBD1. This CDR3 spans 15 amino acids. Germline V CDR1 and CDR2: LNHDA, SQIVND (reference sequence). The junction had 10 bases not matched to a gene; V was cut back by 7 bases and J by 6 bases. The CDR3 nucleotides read TGTGCCAGTACCAGAGGGACAGGGGAAGGGGATACGCAGTATTTT. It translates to CASTRGTGEGDTQYF.

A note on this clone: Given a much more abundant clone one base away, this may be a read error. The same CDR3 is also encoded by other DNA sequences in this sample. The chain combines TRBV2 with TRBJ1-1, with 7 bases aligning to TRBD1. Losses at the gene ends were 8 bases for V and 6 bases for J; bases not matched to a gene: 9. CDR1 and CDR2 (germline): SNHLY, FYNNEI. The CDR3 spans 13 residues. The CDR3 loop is CASRTQGTAEAFF. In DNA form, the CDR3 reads TGTGCCAGCCGGACACAGGGGACGGCTGAAGCTTTCTTT.

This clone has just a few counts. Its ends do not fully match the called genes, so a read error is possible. The CDR3 protein is CASSLGYNNEQFF. The CDR3 DNA reads as TGTGCTAGCAGCTTGGGGTATAACAATGAGCAGTTCTTC. The chain is built from TRBV7-7 and TRBJ2-1; D is undetermined. The germline CDR1 and CDR2 sequences are SSHAT and FNYEAQ (reference sequence). The CDR3 sequence is 13 residues long.

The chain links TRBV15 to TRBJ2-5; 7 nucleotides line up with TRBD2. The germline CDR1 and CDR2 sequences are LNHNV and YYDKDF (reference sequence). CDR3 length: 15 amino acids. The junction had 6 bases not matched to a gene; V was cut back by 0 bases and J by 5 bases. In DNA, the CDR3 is TGTGCCACCAGCAGAGATCAGGGAGGGTCGGAGACCCAGTACTTC. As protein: CATSRDQGGSETQYF.

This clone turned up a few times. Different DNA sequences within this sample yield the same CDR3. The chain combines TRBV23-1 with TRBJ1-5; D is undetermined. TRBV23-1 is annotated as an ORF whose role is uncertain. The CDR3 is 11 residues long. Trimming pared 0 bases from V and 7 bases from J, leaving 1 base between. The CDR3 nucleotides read TGCGCCAGCAGTCAATCGCAGCCCCAGCATTTT. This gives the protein CASSQSQPQHF.

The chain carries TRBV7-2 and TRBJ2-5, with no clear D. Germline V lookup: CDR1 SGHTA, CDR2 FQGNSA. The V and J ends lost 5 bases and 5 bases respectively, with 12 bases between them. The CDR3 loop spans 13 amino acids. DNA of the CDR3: TGTGCCAGCAGCGTGAGGCTTCGTGAGACCCAGTACTTC. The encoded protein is CASSVRLRETQYF.

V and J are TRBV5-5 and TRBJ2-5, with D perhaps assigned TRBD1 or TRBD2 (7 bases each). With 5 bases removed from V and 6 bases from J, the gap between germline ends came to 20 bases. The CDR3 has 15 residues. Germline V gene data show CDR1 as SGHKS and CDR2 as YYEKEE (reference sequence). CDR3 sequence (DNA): TGTGCCAGCAGGGCCGAAGGGGGCGGGAGCCAGACCCAGTACTTC. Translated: CASRAEGGGSQTQYF.